The 21 T cell receptor beta chains reported below all come from one sample, sequenced in a study of T cells in localized non-small cell lung cancer. TCRdb's table, derived via immunoSEQ multiplex PCR, lists solely in-frame clones and lacks some. The sample contains a few thousand clones, roughly 25% of which appear only once. The sample was lung tumor tissue, taken before any cancer treatment. These receptors all come from a man between 40 and 69 years old with stage III lung adenocarcinoma.

This clone is categorized as medium-sized (0.01 to 0.1%). The chain recombines TRBV11-3 with TRBJ2-1; TRBD2 agrees at 8 bases. CDR3 length: 16 residues. The germline V gene has CDR1 SGHNT and CDR2 YENEEA. J lost 0 bases, V lost 3 bases, and 4 bases had no gene match. The CDR3 protein is CASSFKGTSSYNEQFF. In nucleotides, the CDR3 is TGTGCCAGCAGCTTCAAAGGGACTAGCTCCTACAATGAGCAGTTCTTC.

The chain couples TRBV11-3 to TRBJ1-5; D ambiguous. This CDR3 contains 14 residues. Looked up from germline, CDR1 is SGHNT and CDR2 is YENEEA. V gave up 3 bases and J gave up 1 base, with 7 bases separating them. The CDR3 reads CASSFGVSNQPQHF. CDR3 coding DNA: TGTGCCAGCAGCTTCGGAGTGAGCAATCAGCCCCAGCATTTT. Supplemented by reference TRBV11-3 and TRBJ1-5, the full variable domain reads EAGVVQSPRYKIIEKKQPVAFWCNPISGHNTLYWYLQNLGQGPELLIRYENEEAVDDSQLPKDRFSAERLKGVDSTLKIQPAELGDSAVYLCASSFGVSNQPQHFGDGTRLSIL.

Only a few counts were recorded for this clone. The genes are TRBV15 and TRBJ2-1, with TRBD2 matching over 7 bases. Looked up from germline, CDR1 is LNHNV and CDR2 is YYDKDF (reference sequence). The V segment lost 0 bases and the J segment 8 bases; nucleotides outside the gene matches: 4. This CDR3 is built from 14 residues. For the CDR3, the DNA is TGTGCCACCAGCAGAGAAGCGGGGTCGGATGAGCAGTTCTTC. The encoded protein is CATSREAGSDEQFF.

This clone has only a few counts. The chain links TRBV6-8 to TRBJ2-7; maybe TRBD1 (5 bases). Germline loops: CDR1 MNHGY, CDR2 SAAAGT. Trimming left V 0 bases short and J 1 base short, with 13 bases between. The CDR3 covers 16 residues. The CDR3 DNA reads TGTGCCAGCAGTTACTCTAGAACAGGTTCTTCCTACGAGCAGTACTTC. The encoded protein is CASSYSRTGSSYEQYF.

J is TRBJ1-2 and V is TRBV30; D may be TRBD1 (6 bases). Deletions cut 2 bases from V and 4 bases from J, with 14 bases between. Germline assignment: CDR1 GTSNPN and CDR2 SVGIG (reference sequence). This CDR3 region has 14 residues. This CDR3 is CAWSWDIPTYGYTF. CDR3 sequence (DNA): TGTGCCTGGAGTTGGGACATACCGACCTATGGCTACACCTTC.

V is TRBV30 and J is TRBJ1-5; D is undetermined. With 0 bases removed from V and 4 bases from J, the gap between germline ends came to 7 bases. This CDR3 region has 13 residues. Germline V gene data show CDR1 as GTSNPN and CDR2 as SVGIG (reference sequence). The CDR3 nucleotides are TGTGCCTGGAGTGTGCAGGCTAATCAGCCCCAGCATTTT. Protein: CAWSVQANQPQHF.

The chain links TRBV4-1 to TRBJ1-1; 9 nucleotides line up with TRBD1. The CDR3 has 16 amino acids. V shed 3 bases and J 5 bases; nucleotides not matched to a gene: 10. Germline loops: CDR1 MGHRA, CDR2 YSYEKL. CDR3 residues: CASSQNPGQGNTEAFF. In nucleotides, the CDR3 is TGCGCCAGCAGCCAGAATCCGGGACAGGGTAATACTGAAGCTTTCTTT.

The chain uses TRBV6-8 and TRBJ2-2; 7 positions agree with TRBD2. V shed 5 bases, J shed 2 bases, and the junction held 8 bases outside the gene matches. The CDR3 spans 16 residues. CDR1 and CDR2 (germline): MNHGY, SAAAGT. The CDR3 loop is CASSPGGGQNTGELFF. The CDR3 DNA reads as TGTGCCAGCAGTCCCGGCGGGGGTCAAAACACCGGGGAGCTGTTTTTT.

In this sample, this clone is medium-sized. J is TRBJ1-3 and V is TRBV9; tentative D call: TRBD1 (5 bases). Germline V gene data show CDR1 as SGDLS and CDR2 as YYNGEE. V was cut by 6 bases and J by 0 bases, with 10 bases left in between. The CDR3 covers 14 residues. This CDR3 reads CASNYGGSGNTIYF. CDR3 DNA sequence: TGTGCCAGCAACTATGGGGGCTCTGGAAACACCATATATTTT.

The rearrangement joins TRBV9 to TRBJ1-1; D gene uncertain. In germline, CDR1 is SGDLS, CDR2 YYNGEE. This CDR3 contains 14 residues. V lost 3 bases to trimming and J lost 1 base, with 10 bases between them. DNA of the CDR3: TGTGCCAGCAGCGAACAAACCGGGAACACTGAAGCTTTCTTT. Translated: CASSEQTGNTEAFF.

This chain links TRBV5-1 with TRBJ1-1; TRBD1 might be the D (5 bases). V was trimmed by 1 base and J by 1 base, leaving 11 bases between them. The CDR3 runs 15 residues. Per germline, CDR1 SGHRS and CDR2 YFSETQ. CDR3 loop: CASSLSGLGNTEAFF. In DNA form, the CDR3 reads TGCGCCAGCAGCTTGTCAGGGTTGGGGAACACTGAAGCTTTCTTT.

The rearrangement joins TRBV6-8 to TRBJ2-3, with 8 bases fitting TRBD1. The J segment lost 2 bases and the V segment lost 6 bases, leaving 7 bases of the junction unmatched. The germline CDR1 and CDR2 sequences are MNHGY and SAAAGT. The CDR3 loop spans 15 amino acids. The DNA for the CDR3 is TGTGCCAGCAGGCCCGGACAGGGCATCACAGATACGCAGTATTTT. This gives the protein CASRPGQGITDTQYF.

This clone is labeled as large. This CDR3 reads CASSDRTSGTNNEQFF. The CDR3 DNA reads TGTGCCAGCAGCGACCGGACTAGCGGGACTAACAATGAGCAGTTCTTC. The V and J genes are TRBV9 and TRBJ2-1; 12 bases are a match to TRBD2. The CDR3 is 16 amino acids. Germline V lookup: CDR1 SGDLS, CDR2 YYNGEE. Trimming cost V 3 bases and J 5 bases; bases outside gene matches: 6. Drawing the rest from reference TRBV9 and TRBJ2-1, the complete variable domain is DSGVTQTPKHLITATGQRVTLRCSPRSGDLSVYWYQQSLDQGLQFLIQYYNGEERAKGNILERFSAQQFPDLHSELNLSSLELGDSALYFCASSDRTSGTNNEQFFGPGTRLTVL.

This clone is medium-sized (0.01 to 0.1%). The J gene is TRBJ1-2, the V gene TRBV11-3, with a tentative D call TRBD1 (5 bases). The CDR3 is 15 residues long. Germline V CDR1 and CDR2: SGHNT, YENEEA. V shed 3 bases and J shed 1 base, with 12 bases lying between them. The CDR3 protein is CASSFRVGSNYGYTF. CDR3 sequence (DNA): TGTGCCAGCAGCTTCAGGGTGGGGAGTAACTATGGCTACACCTTC.

In this sample, this clone is medium-sized. The J gene is TRBJ2-7, the V gene TRBV11-3; D is perhaps TRBD1 (6 bases). The CDR3 totals 14 residues. In germline, CDR1 is SGHNT, CDR2 YENEEA. V was shortened by 5 bases and J by 4 bases, with 15 bases between the two germline ends. CDR3 nucleotide sequence: TGTGCCAGCAGCCCCCAGGGGTACTTTTACGAGCAGTACTTC. Its protein is CASSPQGYFYEQYF. Based on the CDR3 plus reference TRBV11-3 and TRBJ2-7, the full variable domain is EAGVVQSPRYKIIEKKQPVAFWCNPISGHNTLYWYLQNLGQGPELLIRYENEEAVDDSQLPKDRFSAERLKGVDSTLKIQPAELGDSAVYLCASSPQGYFYEQYFGPGTRLTVT.

The V call is TRBV10-3, the J call TRBJ1-5, with a possible D match to TRBD1 (5 bases). The CDR3 loop spans 13 amino acids. CDR1 is ENHRY, CDR2 SYGVKD, per germline. The V and J ends lost 10 bases and 6 bases respectively, with 16 bases between them. CDR3: CATGTGGSQPQHF. In DNA form, the CDR3 reads TGTGCCACGGGGACCGGAGGTAGTCAGCCCCAGCATTTT.

This clone was recorded a few times. The chain uses TRBV19 and TRBJ2-7; 8 nucleotides agree with TRBD1. CDR1 is LNHDA and CDR2 is SQIVND in the germline V gene (reference sequence). The CDR3 is made up of 15 amino acids. V lost 3 bases to trimming and J lost 3 bases; unmatched junction nucleotides: 7. The CDR3 region has the DNA TGTGCCAGTAGTATCCAGACAGGGGCTTACTACGAGCAGTACTTC. Amino acids: CASSIQTGAYYEQYF.

The chain employs TRBV29-1 and TRBJ2-1; TRBD1 aligns across 7 bases. Germline values: CDR1 SQVTM, CDR2 ANQGSEA. The CDR3 spans 16 residues. With V trimmed by 2 bases and J by 1 base, 8 bases remained unmatched. The CDR3 sequence: CSVESPDRLSYNEQFF. CDR3 bases: TGCAGCGTTGAATCACCGGACAGGTTGTCCTACAATGAGCAGTTCTTC.

The V gene is TRBV11-3, the J gene TRBJ1-4, with D hard to call. This CDR3 is 14 amino acids long. Germline-derived CDR1 and CDR2 are SGHNT and YENEEA. Between the trimmed V and J ends, which lost 0 bases and 10 bases, there was a span of 12 bases. The CDR3: CASSLDSGSRKLFF. CDR3 sequence (DNA): TGTGCCAGCAGCTTAGATTCAGGTTCAAGAAAACTGTTTTTT.

By frequency in the sample, this clone is large (0.1 to 1%). The rearrangement links TRBV6-8 to TRBJ2-7, with 10 bases that match TRBD1. The junction had 2 bases not matched to a gene; V was cut back by 6 bases and J by 3 bases. Germline-derived CDR1 and CDR2 are MNHGY and SAAAGT. This CDR3 is built from 13 residues. The CDR3 region is CASSGTGVYEQYF. The CDR3 DNA reads TGTGCCAGCAGCGGGACAGGGGTCTACGAGCAGTACTTC.

This clone was detected only a few times. The V and J genes are TRBV6-8 and TRBJ1-1, with TRBD1 as a possible D gene (5 bases). V was pared by 5 bases and J by 7 bases, with 11 bases between. Germline CDR1 MNHGY, CDR2 SAAAGT. This CDR3 is built from 12 residues. The CDR3 nucleotides are TGTGCCAGCAGTCTAGGGGTTGTTGAAGCTTTCTTT. Translation gives CASSLGVVEAFF.